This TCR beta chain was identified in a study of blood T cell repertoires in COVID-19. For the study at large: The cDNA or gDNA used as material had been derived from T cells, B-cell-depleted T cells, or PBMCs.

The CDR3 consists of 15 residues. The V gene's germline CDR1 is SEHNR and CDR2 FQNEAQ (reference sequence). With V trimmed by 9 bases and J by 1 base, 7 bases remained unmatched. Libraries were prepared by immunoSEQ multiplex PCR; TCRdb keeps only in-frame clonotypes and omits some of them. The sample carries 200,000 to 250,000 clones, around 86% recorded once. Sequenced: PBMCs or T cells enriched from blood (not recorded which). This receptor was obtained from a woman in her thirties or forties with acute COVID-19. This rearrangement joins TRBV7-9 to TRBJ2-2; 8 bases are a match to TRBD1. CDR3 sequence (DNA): TGTGCCAGAGCACCTGGGACAGGGAACACCGGGGAGCTGTTTTTT. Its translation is CARAPGTGNTGELFF.